The sequence of this T cell receptor (beta chain) was determined in a study of shared clonotypes between healthy human individuals. In the study overall: Three plates were used per donor for CD4 naive, three for CD4 memory, two for CD8 naive and one for CD8 memory.

Study-level results: It was the non-shared clonotypes that had lower generation probabilities than clonotypes shared by all four donors. The study sampled only blood, and tissue repertoires likely differ.

A note on this clone: The antigen remains undetermined.

Methods used by the authors: Filtering of immunoSEQ junctional sequences could not match full-length read filtering. Repertoires were generated with immunoSEQ multiplex PCR, while TCRdb's copy carries only in-frame clones and drops some. V and J calls and clone size follow that table, whereas D and trimming were derived from the DNA. Of 2 million to 2.5 million clones in the sample, 92% are singletons; the top ten hold roughly 0.34%. Sequencing was carried out using naive CD4+ T cells from PBMCs. Documented subset: CD45RA+ positively selected. The receptor's source is a man between 18 and 29 years old in good health. Some clones in this sample may be carry-over from other donors' samples.

The CDR3 region is CASSEQLARGEQFF. CDR3 DNA sequence: TGTGCCAGCAGTGAACAATTAGCTCGGGGTGAGCAGTTCTTC. The rearrangement uses TRBV6-1 and TRBJ2-1, with a possible D match to TRBD2 (5 bases). Germline V gives CDR1 MNHNS, CDR2 SASEGT. V shed 2 bases and J shed 9 bases, with 14 bases lying between them. The length of the CDR3 is 14 residues.